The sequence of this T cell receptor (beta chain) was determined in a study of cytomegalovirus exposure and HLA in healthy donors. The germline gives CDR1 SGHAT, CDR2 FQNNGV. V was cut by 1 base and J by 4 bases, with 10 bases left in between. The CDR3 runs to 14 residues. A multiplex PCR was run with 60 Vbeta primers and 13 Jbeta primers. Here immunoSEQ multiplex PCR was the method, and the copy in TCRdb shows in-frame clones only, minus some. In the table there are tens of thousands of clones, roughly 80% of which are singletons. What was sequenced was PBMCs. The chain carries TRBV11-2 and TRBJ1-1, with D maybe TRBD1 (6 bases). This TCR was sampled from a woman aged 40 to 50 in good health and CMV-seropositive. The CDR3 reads CASSLGAGATEAFF. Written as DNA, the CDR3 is TGTGCCAGCAGCTTAGGAGCAGGGGCCACTGAAGCTTTCTTT.